A selection of T cell receptor beta chains follows, all from one sample in a study of post-analysis software for immune sequencing data. TCRdb used MiXCR to reprocess the PCR reads, holding one entry per CDR3 protein. The sample shows about 770,000 distinct CDR3 sequences, around 46% of them seen only once. Material: blood. Receptor source: a girl aged 10 to 17 with multiple sclerosis. Both conserved end residues are part of each CDR3. A D gene is named only where the DNA matches it firmly. Part of the rows lack a size; the others show once, few, many or a class for expanded clones.

v_gene	abundance	j_gene	d_gene	CDR3nt	CDR3aa
TRBV5-1	few	TRBJ2-1	-	TGCGCCAGCAGCTTAGAAGCCTCCCGGGACAATGAGCAGTTCTTC	CASSLEASRDNEQFF
TRBV24-1	few	TRBJ2-3	-	TGTGCCACCAGTGATCCCGACGGGGGTGTGGATACGCAGTATTTT	CATSDPDGGVDTQYF
TRBV7-3	-	TRBJ2-3	-	TGTGCCAGCAGCTTATCGCCCAGGGGCACAGATACGCAGTATTTT	CASSLSPRGTDTQYF
TRBV28	-	TRBJ2-1	-	TGTGCCAGCAGGCGACTGGTAAATCTCTACAATGAGCAGTTCTTC	CASRRLVNLYNEQFF
TRBV7-9	-	TRBJ1-2	-	TGTGCCAGCAGCTCGGAGGACCATTCTAACTATGGCTACACCTTC	CASSSEDHSNYGYTF
TRBV6-5	-	TRBJ2-7	TRBD2	TGTGCCAGCAGTTACTTGTCTAGCGGGACCAAAAACGAGCAGTACTTC	CASSYLSSGTKNEQYF
TRBV20-1	-	TRBJ2-7	TRBD2	TGCAGTGGCCTTGAGGGCGGAGCGGGAACCTACGAGCAGTACTTC	CSGLEGGAGTYEQYF
TRBV5-1	-	TRBJ1-2	TRBD1	TGCGCCAGCAGCTTGGCAACAGGGGGCGACTATGGCTACACCTTC	CASSLATGGDYGYTF
TRBV5-1	-	TRBJ2-1	-	TGCGCCAGCGCTGGGGGAGGAATGTACAATGAGCAGTTCTTC	CASAGGGMYNEQFF
TRBV20-1	-	TRBJ2-1	TRBD2	TGCAGTGCTCCGACTAGCGGGAGAGGTGAGCAGTTCTTC	CSAPTSGRGEQFF
TRBV6-1	many	TRBJ2-7	-	TGTGCCAGCAGCGGGAATTCCTACGAGCAGTACTTC	CASSGNSYEQYF
TRBV6-1	-	TRBJ2-1	-	TGTGCCAGCATCTCCGTGACGGACCCTTGGGAGCAGTTCTTC	CASISVTDPWEQFF
TRBV14	-	TRBJ2-7	-	TGTGCCAGCAGCCAACGGCCTCACTACGAGCAGTACTTC	CASSQRPHYEQYF
TRBV7-9	-	TRBJ2-5	-	TGTACCAGCAGCCCCTCCCGCTACCAAGAGACCCAGTACTTC	CTSSPSRYQETQYF
TRBV6-6	-	TRBJ2-5	TRBD1	TGTGCCAGCAGGAACAGGGGTAAAGAGACCCAGTACTTC	CASRNRGKETQYF
TRBV7-9	-	TRBJ2-3	TRBD1	TGTGCCAGCAGCCATTCCGGGACAGGGGGCACAGATACGCAGTATTTT	CASSHSGTGGTDTQYF
TRBV2	-	TRBJ1-5	-	TGTGCCAGCAGCGAGATGTCCTATCAGCCCCAGCATTTT	CASSEMSYQPQHF
TRBV9	-	TRBJ2-3	-	TGTGCCAGCAGCCCCTTCGGGGGAGGCAGTACAGATACGCAGTATTTT	CASSPFGGGSTDTQYF
TRBV7-9	-	TRBJ2-5	-	TGTGCCAGCAGCTCCTTACGACGAGAAACCCAGTACTTC	CASSSLRRETQYF
TRBV27	-	TRBJ2-4	-	TGTGCCAGCAGTCTAGACCAGGGGCTAGCCAAAAACATTCAGTACTTC	CASSLDQGLAKNIQYF
TRBV7-3	few	TRBJ2-2	-	TGTGCCAGCAGCCTCATTGAGGGGAACACCGGGGAGCTGTTTTTT	CASSLIEGNTGELFF
TRBV20-1	few	TRBJ2-5	-	TGCAGTGCTAGAATCCACACTGAGGCCCAGTACTTC	CSARIHTEAQYF
TRBV3-1	many	TRBJ1-1	-	TGTGCCAGCAGCCCCAGACAGAACACTGAAGCTTTCTTT	CASSPRQNTEAFF
TRBV12-3/TRBV12-4	-	TRBJ2-3	-	TGTGCCAGCAGTTTAGGTTTGCGGAGGACAGATACGCAGTATTTT	CASSLGLRRTDTQYF
TRBV6-1	-	TRBJ2-3	-	TGTGCCAGCAGCCCGTTGGCTTCTCGACCTAGCACAGATACGCAGTATTTT	CASSPLASRPSTDTQYF
TRBV12-3/TRBV12-4	many	TRBJ2-7	-	TGTGCCAGCAGTTTTGGGAGCGAGCAGTACTTC	CASSFGSEQYF
TRBV5-1	-	TRBJ1-1	TRBD1	TGCGCCAGCAGCTTAAACAGGGGGTCCCGGTGGAACACTGAAGCTTTCTTT	CASSLNRGSRWNTEAFF
TRBV4-3	-	TRBJ2-7	-	TGCGCCAGCAGCCAAGTAGGCCCGGCAGGGGTTCCCTACGAGCAGTACTTC	CASSQVGPAGVPYEQYF
TRBV7-9	-	TRBJ2-7	TRBD1	TGTGCCAGCAGCGAAACAGGGGGCTACGAGCAGTACTTC	CASSETGGYEQYF
TRBV7-6	once	TRBJ2-5	TRBD2	TGTGTCAGCAGCTTACTAGCGGGAGGGCGAGAGACCCAGTACTTC	CVSSLLAGGRETQYF
TRBV7-2	-	TRBJ2-7	-	TGTGCCAGCAGCTACGACGGTACCTACGAGCAGTACTTC	CASSYDGTYEQYF
TRBV30	-	TRBJ2-5	-	TGTGCCTGGAGCCCTCGTGCGGAGACCCAGTACTTC	CAWSPRAETQYF
TRBV7-2	-	TRBJ2-1	TRBD2	TGTGCCAGCAGCTTAGTTCCTAGCGGGCCTGAGAGCTCCTACAATGAGCAGTTCTTC	CASSLVPSGPESSYNEQFF
TRBV6-5	few	TRBJ2-1	-	TGTGCCAGCAGTTCCGGGACAACCTACAATGAGCAGTTCTTC	CASSSGTTYNEQFF